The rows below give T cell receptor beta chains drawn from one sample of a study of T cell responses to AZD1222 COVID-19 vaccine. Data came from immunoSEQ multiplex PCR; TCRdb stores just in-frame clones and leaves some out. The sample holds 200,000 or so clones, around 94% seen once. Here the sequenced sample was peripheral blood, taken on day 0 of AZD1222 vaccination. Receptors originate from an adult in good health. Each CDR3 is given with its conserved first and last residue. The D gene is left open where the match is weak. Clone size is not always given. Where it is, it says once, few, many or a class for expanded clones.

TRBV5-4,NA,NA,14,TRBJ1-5,TGTGCCAGCAGCGAGATGAATAGCAATCAGCCCCAGCATTTT,CASSEMNSNQPQHF
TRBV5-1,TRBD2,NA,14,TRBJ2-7,TGCGCCAGCAGCTTGGAACTAGCGAGGGTCGAGCAGTACTTC,CASSLELARVEQYF
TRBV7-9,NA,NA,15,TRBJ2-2,TGTGCCAGCACAATCGGTGGGGGGCTCTCCGGGGAGCTGTTTTTT,CASTIGGGLSGELFF
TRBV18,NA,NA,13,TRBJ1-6,TGTGCCAGCGCCACCGGGCTGAATTCACCCCTCCACTTT,CASATGLNSPLHF
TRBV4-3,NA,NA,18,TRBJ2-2,TGCGCCAGCAGCCAAGCCTGGAAAGCCACTGCGAACACCGGGGAGCTGTTTTTT,CASSQAWKATANTGELFF
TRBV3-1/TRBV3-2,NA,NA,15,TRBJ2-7,TGTGCCAGCAGCTCGGGTCCTGATCTGGGCTACGAGCAGTACTTC,CASSSGPDLGYEQYF
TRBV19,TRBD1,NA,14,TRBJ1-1,TGTGCCAGTAGTTCTGGGACAGTGAACACTGAAGCTTTCTTT,CASSSGTVNTEAFF
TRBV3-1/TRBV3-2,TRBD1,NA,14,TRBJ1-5,TGTGCCAGCAGCCTACAGGGGAGTGATCAGCCCCAGCATTTT,CASSLQGSDQPQHF
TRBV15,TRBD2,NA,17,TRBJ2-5,TGTGCCACCAGCAGAGATCTGGGACTAGCGGGACCGGAGACCCAGTACTTC,CATSRDLGLAGPETQYF
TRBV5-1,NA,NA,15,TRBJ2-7,TGCGCCAGCAGCTTCGGCGGGCGTAGCTCCTACGAGCAGTACTTC,CASSFGGRSSYEQYF
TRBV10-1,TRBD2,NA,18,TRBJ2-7,TGCGCCAGCAGTGAGTCGACACGGAGCGGGAGGGGTGGGGGCGAGCAGTACTTC,CASSESTRSGRGGGEQYF
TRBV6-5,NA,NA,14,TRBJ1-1,TGTGCCAGCAGGCTGGACGGCAAGAACACTGAAGCTTTCTTT,CASRLDGKNTEAFF
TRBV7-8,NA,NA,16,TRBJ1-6,TGTGCCAGCAGTTTAGTTACGGCGGGGGTTAATTCACCCCTCCACTTT,CASSLVTAGVNSPLHF
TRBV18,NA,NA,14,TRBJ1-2,TGTGCCAGCTCACCAAAGAGAAAGGAAGATGGCTACACCTTC,CASSPKRKEDGYTF
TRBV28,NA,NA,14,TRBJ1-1,TGTGCCAGCGTTACGTCCCCCCAGAACACTGAAGCTTTCTTT,CASVTSPQNTEAFF
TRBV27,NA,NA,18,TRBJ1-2,TGTGCCAGCAGTTCGAGCACAGGGCACCCGCTCCTGCGATATGGCTACACCTTC,CASSSSTGHPLLRYGYTF
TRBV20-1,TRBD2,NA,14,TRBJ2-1,TGCAGTGCTAGTCCGGGGGGGCTTGTCGATGAGCAGTTCTTC,CSASPGGLVDEQFF
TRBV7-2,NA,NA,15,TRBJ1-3,TGTGCCAGCAGCTTTTCAGGGTGGGCAGGAAACACCATATATTTT,CASSFSGWAGNTIYF
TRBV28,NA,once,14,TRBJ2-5,TGTGCCAGCAGTGTTGTAGGGGGTGAAGAGACCCAGTACTTC,CASSVVGGEETQYF
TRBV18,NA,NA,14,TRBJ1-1,TGTGCCAGCTCAATACAGGATAAGAACACTGAAGCTTTCTTT,CASSIQDKNTEAFF
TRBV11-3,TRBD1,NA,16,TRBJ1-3,TGTGCCAGCCCCCAACAGGGGACCTTCTCTGGAAACACCATATATTTT,CASPQQGTFSGNTIYF
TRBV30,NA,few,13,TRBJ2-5,TGTGCCTCCCGGGCCAAACAGCGGGAGACCCAGTACTTC,CASRAKQRETQYF
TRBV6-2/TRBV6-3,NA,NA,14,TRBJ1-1,TGTGCCAGCAGCGGGGACGGCTTGAACACTGAAGCTTTCTTT,CASSGDGLNTEAFF
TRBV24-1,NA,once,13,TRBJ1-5,TGTGCCACCAGTGACGCCACCGGTCAGCCCCAGCATTTT,CATSDATGQPQHF
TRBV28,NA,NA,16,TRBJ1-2,TGTGCCAGCAACATTGGAGGGTTTGAAGCTAACTATGGCTACACCTTC,CASNIGGFEANYGYTF
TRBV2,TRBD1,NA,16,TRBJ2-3,TGTGCCAGCAGTGAGGGACAGGGCGGGGGCACAGATACGCAGTATTTT,CASSEGQGGGTDTQYF
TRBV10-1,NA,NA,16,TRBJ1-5,TGCGCCAGCAGTGAGTCTTTCGACAGTGGCAATCAGCCCCAGCATTTT,CASSESFDSGNQPQHF
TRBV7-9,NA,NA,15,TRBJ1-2,TGTGCCAGCAGCTTAAAGGTGGCGCAAATCTATGGCTACACCTTC,CASSLKVAQIYGYTF
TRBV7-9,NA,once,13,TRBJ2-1,TGTGCCAGCAGCTCAACAGGGAACAATGAGCAGTTCTTC,CASSSTGNNEQFF
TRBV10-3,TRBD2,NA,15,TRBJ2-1,TGTGCCATCAGTACGGGACTAGCGGGAGTCAATGAGCAGTTCTTC,CAISTGLAGVNEQFF
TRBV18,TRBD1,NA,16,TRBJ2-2,TGTGCCAGCTCACCACCGAGACAGGGCACTACCGGGGAGCTGTTTTTT,CASSPPRQGTTGELFF
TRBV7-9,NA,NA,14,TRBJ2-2,TGTGCCAGCAGCGAGGACTCGAACACCGGGGAGCTGTTTTTT,CASSEDSNTGELFF
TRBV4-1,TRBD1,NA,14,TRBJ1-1,TGCGCCAGCAGCCAAGAGTCAGGGGGGACTGAAGCTTTCTTT,CASSQESGGTEAFF
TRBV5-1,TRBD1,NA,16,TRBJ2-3,TGCGCCAGCAGTTCCTATCCGGGACAGGGCACAGATACGCAGTATTTT,CASSSYPGQGTDTQYF
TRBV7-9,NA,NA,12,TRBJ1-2,TGTGCCAGCAGCCTCCAGGGCGGTGGCTACACCTTC,CASSLQGGGYTF
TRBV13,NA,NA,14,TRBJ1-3,TGTGCCAGCAGCGATATGGCGAGCGGAAACACCATATATTTT,CASSDMASGNTIYF
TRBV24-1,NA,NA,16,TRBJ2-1,TGTGCCACCAGTGCCGGATGGGGGATCTCCTACAATGAGCAGTTCTTC,CATSAGWGISYNEQFF
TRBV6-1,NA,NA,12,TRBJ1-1,TGTGCCAGCAGTGAACGGGGGTCGAGAGCTTTCTTT,CASSERGSRAFF
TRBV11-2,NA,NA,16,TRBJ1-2,TGTGCCAGCAGCTCCCCACCGGCCCTAAGAAACTATGGCTACACCTTC,CASSSPPALRNYGYTF
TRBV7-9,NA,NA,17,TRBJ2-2,TGTGCCAGCAGCGTCGATCGGGACCCCGTTATTCCCGGGGAGCTGTTTTTT,CASSVDRDPVIPGELFF
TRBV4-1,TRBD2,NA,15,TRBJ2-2,TGCGCCAGCAGCATAGGGACTACTCTCGCCGGGGAGCTGTTTTTT,CASSIGTTLAGELFF
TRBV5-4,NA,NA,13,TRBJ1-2,TGTGCCAGCAGCTGGCAGGGAGGGAATGGCTACACCTTC,CASSWQGGNGYTF
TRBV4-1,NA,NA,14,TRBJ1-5,TGCGCCAGCAGCCCGGACAGCGGCAATCAGCCCCAGCATTTT,CASSPDSGNQPQHF
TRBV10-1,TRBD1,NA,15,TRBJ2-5,TGCGCCAGCAGCTCAGGACAGGGTAATGTGGAGACCCAGTACTTC,CASSSGQGNVETQYF
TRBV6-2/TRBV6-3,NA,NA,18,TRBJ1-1,TGTGCCAGCAGTTACGCTACGGGGGCGCCTCATACGAACACTGAAGCTTTCTTT,CASSYATGAPHTNTEAFF
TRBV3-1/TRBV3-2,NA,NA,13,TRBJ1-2,TGTGCCAGCAGCCAAGGTGGGGGGCTTGGCTACACCTTC,CASSQGGGLGYTF
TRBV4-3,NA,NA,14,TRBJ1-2,TGCGCCAGCAGCCCAAGCCGCAGCCACTATGGCTACACCTTC,CASSPSRSHYGYTF
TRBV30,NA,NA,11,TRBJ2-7,TGTGCCTGGAGTACGAAATTCGAGCAGTACTTC,CAWSTKFEQYF
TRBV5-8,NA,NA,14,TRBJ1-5,TGTGCCAGCAGCTCGGGATATAGCAATCAGCCCCAGCATTTT,CASSSGYSNQPQHF
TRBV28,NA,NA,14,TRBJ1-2,TGTGCCAGCAGTTTGGGGTCCACAAATTATGGCTACACCTTC,CASSLGSTNYGYTF
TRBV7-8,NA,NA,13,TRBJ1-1,TGTGCCAGCAGCTTTCCGAGATCCACTGAAGCTTTCTTT,CASSFPRSTEAFF
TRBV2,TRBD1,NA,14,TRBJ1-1,TGTGCCAGCCGGGACAGGGGGCAATTGACTGAAGCTTTCTTT,CASRDRGQLTEAFF